One and the same sample provided the 10 T cell receptor beta chains below, sequenced in a study of identical twins (dated by TCRdb to about 2016). The library was generated by 5' RACE. Instrument on record: Illumina HiSeq 2000. TCRdb passed the public sequencing reads through fastp at Q25 and MiXCR, retaining productive beta sequences. Merged by CDR3 protein, the rows form single entries marked with the most common genes and DNA. The sample contains around 340,000 distinct CDR3 sequences, more than 9% of them found a single time. Jointly, the top ten make up approximately 7.9% of the sample. The data were also submitted as part of a second study, on yellow fever vaccine responses in identical twins.

The sample was CD8+ T cells sorted from blood. Receptor source: a woman younger than 30 in good health.

This clonotype was seen ten or more times. This rearrangement joins TRBV29-1 to TRBJ1-1; perhaps TRBD1 as D (6 bases). The V gene lost 4 bases and the J gene lost 4 bases, with 13 bases spanning the gap. Germline V CDR1 and CDR2: SQVTM, ANQGSEA. This CDR3 region has 13 residues. The CDR3 nucleotides read TGCAGCGTTGTACGACAGGAGACCACTGAAGCTTTCTTT. This codes for CSVVRQETTEAFF.

This clonotype came up a few times. In DNA, the CDR3 is TGCAGTGCTAGAGGGGGACTAGCGGGAGCCTTGGAGACCCAGTACTTC. Its protein product is CSARGGLAGALETQYF. The V and J genes are TRBV20-1 and TRBJ2-5, with 14 bases identical to TRBD2. Trimming at V came to 1 base and at J to 5 bases, leaving 6 bases not matched to a gene. The germline gives CDR1 DFQATT, CDR2 SNEGSKA (reference sequence). The CDR3 totals 16 residues.

This clonotype has a handful of counts. The chain carries TRBV6-5 and TRBJ2-3; tentative D call: TRBD2 (5 bases). V lost 6 bases and J 1 base, leaving 8 bases between the germline ends. This CDR3 contains 13 residues. Germline CDR1 MNHEY, CDR2 SVGAGI. CDR3 coding DNA: TGTGCCAGCAGCCGCGGGCGCACAGATACGCAGTATTTT. It codes for CASSRGRTDTQYF.

This clonotype came up a few times. The chain employs TRBV4-2 and TRBJ2-2; possibly TRBD1 for D (5 bases). Germline V gene data show CDR1 as LGHNA and CDR2 as YNFKEQ. Trimming stripped 0 bases from V and 1 base from J, with 6 bases between. CDR3 length equals 15 residues. CDR3 nucleotides: TGTGCCAGCAGCCAAGATCAGGGGAACACCGGGGAGCTGTTTTTT. Its translation is CASSQDQGNTGELFF.

The rearrangement links TRBV4-2 to TRBJ2-7, with unresolved D. The germline CDR1 and CDR2 sequences are LGHNA and YNFKEQ. Trimming stripped 1 base from V and 0 bases from J, with 10 bases between. CDR3 length: 15 amino acids. The CDR3 DNA reads as TGTGCCAGCAGCCAAGTTCAGGAGAGCTCCTACGAGCAGTACTTC. Translating it yields CASSQVQESSYEQYF.

This clonotype came up many times. The chain joins TRBV3-1 to TRBJ2-4; 10 nucleotides line up with TRBD2. The V and J ends lost 5 bases and 0 bases, in that order; junction bases with no gene match: 1. This CDR3 spans 15 amino acids. Germline lookup yields CDR1 LGHDT and CDR2 YNNKEL (reference sequence). The CDR3 protein is CASSLAGGAKNIQYF. Written as DNA, the CDR3 is TGTGCCAGCAGCTTAGCGGGAGGAGCCAAAAACATTCAGTACTTC.

This sequence joins TRBV7-9 and TRBJ2-7, with D maybe TRBD1 (5 bases). This CDR3 contains 13 residues. Looked up from germline, CDR1 is SEHNR and CDR2 is FQNEAQ (reference sequence). Trimming took 8 bases from V and 1 from J, leaving 12 bases between them. The CDR3 protein is CASSTGTSYEQYV. CDR3 nucleotide sequence: TGTGCCAGCTCCACAGGTACTTCCTACGAGCAGTACGTC.

The V gene is TRBV11-2, the J gene TRBJ2-5, with 8 bases that match TRBD1. Germline CDR1 SGHAT, CDR2 FQNNGV. The V segment lost 5 bases and the J segment 2 bases; nucleotides outside the gene matches: 4. The CDR3 has 14 residues. CDR3 sequence: CASSAWDRQETQYF. DNA of the CDR3: TGTGCCAGCAGCGCCTGGGACAGGCAAGAGACCCAGTACTTC.

The gene calls are TRBV4-1 and TRBJ2-7; TRBD2 is a possible D gene (7 bases). V was cut by 0 bases and J by 4 bases, with 16 bases left in between. The CDR3 covers 16 residues. Germline CDR1 and CDR2: MGHRA and YSYEKL. The CDR3 protein is CASSQDYLRGAYEQYV. The DNA for the CDR3 is TGCGCCAGCAGCCAAGATTACCTACGGGGGGCTTACGAGCAGTACGTC.

In this sample, this clonotype turned up a few times. V and J are TRBV2 and TRBJ2-1; D might be TRBD2 (5 bases). Germline V gene lookup returns CDR1 SNHLY and CDR2 FYNNEI. This CDR3 contains 13 residues. The V gene lost 7 bases and the J gene lost 7 bases, with 14 bases spanning the gap. The CDR3 nucleotides are TGTGCCAGCAATAGGCCGGGAACGAATGAGCAGTTCTTC. Translated, it gives CASNRPGTNEQFF. Combining the CDR3 with reference TRBV2 and TRBJ2-1 gives the whole variable domain EPEVTQTPSHQVTQMGQEVILRCVPISNHLYFYWYRQILGQKVEFLVSFYNNEISEKSEIFDDQFSVERPDGSNFTLKIRSTKLEDSAMYFCASNRPGTNEQFFGPGTRLTVL.